This T cell receptor (beta chain) was recorded in a study of CD8+ T cells in alopecia areata. V was clipped by 8 bases and J by 5 bases; unmatched bases: 15. This CDR3 has 15 residues. CDR1 MDHEN and CDR2 SYDVKM come from the germline V gene. RNA extraction was followed by reverse transcription into cDNA, which acted as the sequencing template. Clones were read by immunoSEQ multiplex PCR, and TCRdb kept only the in-frame ones, dropping some. The data hold 150,000 to 200,000 clones, with less than 80% observed a single time. Stated treatment: oral pan-JAK inhibitor, 5-10 mg twice daily. It was from alopecia areata patients that lesional scalp punch biopsies and peripheral blood were collected.

The sequence came from a human donor with alopecia areata. The rearrangement links TRBV28 to TRBJ2-7; TRBD2 matches at 7 bases. Sequences were derived from CD4+ T cells sorted from blood, sampled at week 24, from a patient treated with tofacitinib. CDR3 in DNA: TGTGCCAGCCTCGGGGGGATGGGTGTTCGCGACGAGCAGTACTTC. This encodes CASLGGMGVRDEQYF.